A selection of T cell receptor beta chains follows, all from one sample in a study of blood T cell repertoires in COVID-19. The method was immunoSEQ multiplex PCR; TCRdb's version includes in-frame clones alone and lacks a portion of them. Of about 7,300 clones listed, roughly 89% were seen once; the top ten hold roughly a tenth. The sequenced sample was peripheral blood. The receptors come from a human donor with active COVID-19. The donor label of this sample is uncertain. Both conserved end residues are part of each CDR3. A D gene is named only where the DNA matches it firmly. The listing skips clone size in some rows; elsewhere it reads once, few, many or a size class.

>.|TRBJ2-7|.|TRBV5-1
CASSYPTQGQSSYEQYF
TGCGCCAGCAGCTACCCAACACAGGGTCAAAGCTCCTACGAGCAGTACTTC
>TRBD1|TRBJ1-2|.|TRBV5-5
CASSLRGRVEGYTF
TGTGCCAGCAGCTTGAGGGGGCGCGTCGAAGGCTACACCTTC
>TRBD1|TRBJ1-3|.|TRBV14
CASSQAGTGTPGNTIYF
TGTGCCAGCAGCCAAGCAGGGACAGGGACGCCTGGAAACACCATATATTTT
>.|TRBJ1-1|.|TRBV3-1/TRBV3-2
CASSQLGRSTEAFF
TGTGCCAGCAGCCAGCTGGGTCGGAGCACTGAAGCTTTCTTT
>TRBD2|TRBJ2-5|.|TRBV7-9
CASRSPPGLGQETQYF
TGTGCCAGCAGGTCTCCTCCGGGACTAGGACAAGAGACCCAGTACTTC
>.|TRBJ1-5|.|TRBV6-6
CASSTTDRVADQPQHF
TGTGCCAGCAGTACCACAGACAGAGTAGCTGATCAGCCCCAGCATTTT
>TRBD1|TRBJ1-1|.|TRBV5-1
CASSLGSGGGTEAFF
TGCGCCAGCAGCTTGGGCTCAGGGGGTGGCACTGAAGCTTTCTTT
>.|TRBJ1-1|.|TRBV19
CASRHTVSNTEAFF
TGTGCCAGTAGGCACACAGTTTCTAACACTGAAGCTTTCTTT
>.|TRBJ1-1|.|TRBV10-2
CASSIKRGMNTEAFF
TGCGCCAGCAGTATAAAACGGGGAATGAACACTGAAGCTTTCTTT
>TRBD2|TRBJ2-2|.|TRBV5-5
CASSLLWGGDTGELFF
TGTGCCAGCAGCTTGCTGTGGGGGGGTGACACCGGGGAGCTGTTTTTT
>.|TRBJ2-5|.|TRBV28
CASSTQETQYF
TGTGCCAGCAGTACTCAAGAGACCCAGTACTTC
>.|TRBJ2-4|.|TRBV19
CASRLRVQPSNIQYF
TGTGCCAGTAGACTCAGGGTGCAGCCCAGCAACATTCAGTACTTC
>.|TRBJ1-2|.|TRBV5-5
CASSDPGSGGWRYTF
TGTGCCAGCAGCGACCCAGGATCGGGCGGGTGGCGCTACACCTTC
>TRBD1|TRBJ1-2|.|TRBV6-6
CASSTSGTGYYGYTF
TGTGCCAGCAGTACATCCGGGACAGGGTACTATGGCTACACCTTC
>.|TRBJ1-3|.|TRBV19
CASRDRQASGNTIYF
TGTGCCAGTAGGGACAGACAGGCCTCTGGAAACACCATATATTTT
>.|TRBJ2-2|.|TRBV6-5
CASSYARAGTGELFF
TGTGCCAGCAGTTATGCCCGCGCCGGCACCGGGGAGCTGTTTTTT
>TRBD2|TRBJ2-1|.|TRBV9
CASSVGRGVYNEQFF
TGTGCCAGCAGCGTGGGGCGGGGGGTTTACAATGAGCAGTTCTTC
>.|TRBJ2-4|.|TRBV4-2
CASSQSRGLAKNIQYF
TGTGCCAGCAGCCAAAGTCGGGGTCTAGCCAAAAACATTCAGTACTTC
>TRBD2|TRBJ2-1|.|TRBV3-1/TRBV3-2
CASSYQASGRLNEQFF
TGTGCCAGCAGCTACCAAGCTAGCGGGAGGTTGAATGAGCAGTTCTTC
>TRBD2|TRBJ2-1|.|TRBV29-1
CSVPVGGRTYNEQFF
TGCAGCGTCCCCGTGGGCGGGAGAACCTACAATGAGCAGTTCTTC
>TRBD2|TRBJ2-3|.|TRBV7-9
CASSVGLTSTDTQYF
TGTGCCAGCAGCGTGGGACTAACCAGCACAGATACGCAGTATTTT
>.|TRBJ1-5|once|TRBV4-1
CASSQTIGQLNQPQHF
TGCGCCAGCAGCCAAACTATCGGACAGCTCAATCAGCCCCAGCATTTT
>TRBD1|TRBJ2-7|.|TRBV11-2
CASRAPAGTGWNEQYF
TGTGCCAGCAGGGCGCCAGCGGGGACAGGGTGGAACGAGCAGTACTTC
>.|TRBJ1-1|.|TRBV6-5
CASTTLTEAFF
TGTGCCAGCACTACTCTTACGGAAGCTTTCTTT
>TRBD2|TRBJ2-3|.|TRBV19
CASSILAGGTDTQYF
TGTGCCAGTAGTATATTAGCGGGGGGCACAGATACGCAGTATTTT
>TRBD1|TRBJ2-7|.|TRBV19
CASSMGTGTYEQYF
TGTGCCAGTAGTATGGGGACAGGGACATACGAGCAGTACTTC
>.|TRBJ1-1|.|TRBV19
CASSPQGHQNTEAFF
TGTGCCAGTAGTCCCCAGGGCCACCAGAACACTGAAGCTTTCTTT
>TRBD2|TRBJ2-7|.|TRBV6-2/TRBV6-3
CASSWPGGRLPTFYEQYF
TGTGCCAGCAGTTGGCCCGGGGGGAGACTCCCAACATTCTACGAGCAGTACTTC
>TRBD1|TRBJ2-7|.|TRBV3-1/TRBV3-2
CASSQTTGGGGYEQYF
TGTGCCAGCAGCCAAACCACAGGGGGCGGTGGCTACGAGCAGTACTTC
>TRBD1|TRBJ2-2|.|TRBV15
CATSSLGGRGRANTGELFF
TGTGCCACCAGCAGCCTGGGCGGCAGGGGGCGCGCGAACACCGGGGAGCTGTTTTTT
>TRBD1|TRBJ1-1|.|TRBV29-1
CSVGTGGNTEAFF
TGCAGCGTTGGGACAGGGGGTAACACTGAAGCTTTCTTT
>.|TRBJ1-6|once|TRBV30
CAWTTASSYNSPLHF
TGTGCCTGGACGACAGCCAGCTCCTATAATTCACCCCTCCACTTT
>.|TRBJ2-3|.|TRBV10-3
CAISDKGSGLTDTQYF
TGTGCCATCAGTGATAAAGGCAGCGGACTCACAGATACGCAGTATTTT
>TRBD2|TRBJ2-4|.|TRBV28
CASTQAGLETLAKNIQYF
TGTGCCAGCACCCAGGCGGGACTAGAGACTTTAGCCAAAAACATTCAGTACTTC
>.|TRBJ1-5|few|TRBV7-9
CASSLGLRGATQPQHF
TGTGCCAGCAGCTTAGGGCTTCGGGGGGCGACTCAGCCCCAGCATTTT
>TRBD1|TRBJ1-1|.|TRBV29-1
CSGIRTGGTEAFF
TGCAGCGGGATACGGACAGGGGGGACTGAAGCTTTCTTT
>.|TRBJ2-7|once|TRBV19
CASSIGGGTYEQYF
TGTGCCAGTAGTATAGGAGGCGGAACCTACGAGCAGTACTTC
>.|TRBJ1-2|.|TRBV23-1
CASSQSKGEYGYTF
TGCGCCAGCAGTCAATCAAAGGGGGAGTATGGCTACACCTTC
>.|TRBJ2-7|.|TRBV5-1
CASSPDSYEQYF
TGCGCCAGCAGTCCAGACAGCTACGAGCAGTACTTC
>TRBD1|TRBJ2-7|.|TRBV6-6
CASSYGTGLYEQYF
TGTGCCAGCAGTTACGGGACAGGGTTGTACGAGCAGTACTTC
>.|TRBJ1-2|once|TRBV11-2
CASSSYRALSNGYTF
TGTGCCAGCAGCTCATACAGGGCCTTATCCAATGGCTACACCTTC
>.|TRBJ1-4|.|TRBV2
CASSARVGNEKLFF
TGTGCCAGCAGTGCCCGGGTCGGGAATGAAAAACTGTTTTTT
>TRBD1|TRBJ1-5|.|TRBV6-1
CASSEEETGVSNQPQHF
TGTGCCAGCAGTGAAGAGGAGACAGGGGTCAGCAATCAGCCCCAGCATTTT
>TRBD2|TRBJ2-7|.|TRBV12-5
CASAHGAGGPSYEQYF
TGTGCTAGTGCCCACGGGGCGGGGGGCCCCTCCTACGAGCAGTACTTC
>.|TRBJ2-2|.|TRBV5-1
CASSLMDRTGELFF
TGCGCCAGCAGCTTGATGGACAGAACCGGGGAGCTGTTTTTT
>.|TRBJ2-1|.|TRBV7-9
CASSLGDTNNEQFF
TGTGCCAGCAGCTTGGGGGACACCAACAATGAGCAGTTCTTC
>TRBD1|TRBJ2-7|.|TRBV28
CASSSGGASYEQYF
TGTGCCAGCAGCTCAGGGGGCGCGTCCTACGAGCAGTACTTC
>.|TRBJ1-1|.|TRBV7-6
CASSLAAEGFTEAFF
TGTGCCAGCAGCTTAGCCGCAGAGGGCTTCACTGAAGCTTTCTTT
>.|TRBJ1-2|.|TRBV5-1
CASSLDGGGWRGYTF
TGCGCCAGCAGCTTGGATGGGGGAGGTTGGCGTGGCTACACCTTC
>.|TRBJ1-6|.|TRBV21-1
CASATSRDRDSPLHF
TGTGCCAGCGCCACTTCGAGGGACAGGGACTCACCCCTCCACTTT
>TRBD1|TRBJ2-4|.|TRBV13
CASRSDRGIQYF
TGTGCCAGCAGATCGGACAGGGGCATTCAGTACTTC
>TRBD1|TRBJ1-5|.|TRBV28
CASSLARGPNQPQHF
TGTGCCAGCAGTTTGGCCAGGGGGCCCAATCAGCCCCAGCATTTT
>TRBD1|TRBJ1-1|.|TRBV6-2/TRBV6-3
CASSYSGTALEAFF
TGTGCCAGCAGTTACTCAGGGACAGCCCTTGAAGCTTTCTTT
>.|TRBJ1-6|once|TRBV9
CASSLNTGSNSPLHF
TGTGCCAGCAGCCTAAACACAGGGAGTAATTCACCCCTCCACTTT
>.|TRBJ2-7|.|TRBV4-3
CASSQDNQVSYEQYF
TGCGCCAGCAGCCAAGATAATCAGGTGTCCTACGAGCAGTACTTC
>.|TRBJ1-2|.|TRBV6-5
CASSYFVDYGYTF
TGTGCCAGCAGTTATTTTGTCGACTATGGCTACACCTTC
>TRBD1|TRBJ2-5|.|TRBV29-1
CSAGDRVQETQYF
TGCAGCGCAGGAGACAGGGTACAAGAGACCCAGTACTTC
>.|TRBJ2-6|.|TRBV10-3
CAILHGGVGGQQDSGANVLTF
TGTGCCATCCTCCATGGGGGGGTGGGGGGGCAGCAAGACTCTGGGGCCAACGTCCTGACTTTC
>TRBD1|TRBJ2-7|.|TRBV19
CASSLTGNPYEQYF
TGTGCCAGTAGTTTGACAGGGAACCCCTACGAGCAGTACTTC